This TCR beta chain originates from a study of OX40 agonist ivuxolimab in advanced cancers. As for the study in general: From roughly 20 to 85 years was the age range, with a mean of approximately 58 years, and approximately 80% were male. People who had prior anti-PD-1, anti-PD-L1 or anti-CTLA-4 therapy could take part, and less than 50% had some. Study-wide points: Certain nonresponders additionally had low normalized T-cell clonal expansion.

Remarks on this clone: The antigen is undetermined.

The CDR3 covers 17 residues. Trimming took 0 bases from V and 4 from J, leaving 19 bases between them. Germline lookup yields CDR1 SGDLS and CDR2 YYNGEE. Enrollment shut out patients with autoimmune disease history or systemic immunosuppression. Here immunoSEQ multiplex PCR was the method, and the copy in TCRdb shows in-frame clones only, minus some. Among 68,000 or so clones listed, roughly 80% were seen once. This TCR was sampled from an adult with an advanced solid tumor such as melanoma, head and neck, liver or kidney cancer. This sample comprised CD4+ or CD8+ T cells sorted from blood, obtained in a trial of the OX40 agonist ivuxolimab. The chain employs TRBV9 and TRBJ1-1, with D perhaps matching TRBD1 (5 bases). The CDR3 DNA sequence: TGTGCCAGCAGCGTAGGCCTCGGGCAGGGCGGTGTCACTGAAGCTTTCTTT. It yields the protein CASSVGLGQGGVTEAFF.